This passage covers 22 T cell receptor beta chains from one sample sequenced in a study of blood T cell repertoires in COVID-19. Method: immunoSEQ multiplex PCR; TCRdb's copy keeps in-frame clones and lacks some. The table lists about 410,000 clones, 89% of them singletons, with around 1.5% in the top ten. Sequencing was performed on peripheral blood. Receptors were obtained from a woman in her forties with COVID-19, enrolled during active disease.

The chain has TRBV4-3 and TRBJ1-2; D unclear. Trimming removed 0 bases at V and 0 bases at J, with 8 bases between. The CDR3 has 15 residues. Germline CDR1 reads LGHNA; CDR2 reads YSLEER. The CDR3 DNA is TGCGCCAGCAGCCAAGAGCAGGCCCCTAACTATGGCTACACCTTC. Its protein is CASSQEQAPNYGYTF.

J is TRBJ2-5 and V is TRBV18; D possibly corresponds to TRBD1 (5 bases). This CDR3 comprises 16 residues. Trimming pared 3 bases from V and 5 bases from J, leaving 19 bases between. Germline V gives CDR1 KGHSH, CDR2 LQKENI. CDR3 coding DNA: TGTGCCAGCTCACCCCTCGGAGACAGCCGCCCCGAGACCCAGTACTTC. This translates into CASSPLGDSRPETQYF.

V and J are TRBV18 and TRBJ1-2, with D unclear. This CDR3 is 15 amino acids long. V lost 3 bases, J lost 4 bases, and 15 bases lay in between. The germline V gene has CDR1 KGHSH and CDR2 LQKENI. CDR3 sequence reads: CASSPQWEGFYGYTF. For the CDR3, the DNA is TGTGCCAGCTCACCCCAATGGGAGGGATTCTATGGCTACACCTTC.

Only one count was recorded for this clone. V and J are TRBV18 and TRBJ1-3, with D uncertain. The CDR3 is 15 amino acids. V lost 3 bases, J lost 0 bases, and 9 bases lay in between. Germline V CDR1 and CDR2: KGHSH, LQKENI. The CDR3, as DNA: TGTGCCAGCTCACCTATGCAACTCTCTGGAAACACCATATATTTT. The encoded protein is CASSPMQLSGNTIYF.

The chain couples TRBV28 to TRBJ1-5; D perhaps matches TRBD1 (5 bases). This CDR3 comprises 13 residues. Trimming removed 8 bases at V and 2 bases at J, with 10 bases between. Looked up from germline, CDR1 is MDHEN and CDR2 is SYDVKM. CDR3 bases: TGTGCCAGCGCAGGGACTGGCAATCAGCCCCAGCATTTT. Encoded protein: CASAGTGNQPQHF.

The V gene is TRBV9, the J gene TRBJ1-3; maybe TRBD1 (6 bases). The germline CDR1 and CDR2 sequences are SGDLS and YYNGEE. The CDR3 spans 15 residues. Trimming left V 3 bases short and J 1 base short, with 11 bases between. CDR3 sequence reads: CASSATGQSGNTIYF. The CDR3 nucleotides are TGTGCCAGCAGCGCTACAGGGCAATCTGGAAACACCATATATTTT.

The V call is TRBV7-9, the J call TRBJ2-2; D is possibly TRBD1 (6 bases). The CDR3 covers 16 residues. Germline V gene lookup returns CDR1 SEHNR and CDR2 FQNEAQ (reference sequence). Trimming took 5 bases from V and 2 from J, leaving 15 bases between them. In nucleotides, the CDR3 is TGTGCCAGCAGCCTCTTGGGACACCTCAACACCGGGGAGCTGTTTTTT. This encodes CASSLLGHLNTGELFF.

CDR3 coding DNA: TGTGCCAGCAGTTTAGCCCCGGGTAATAGCAATCAGCCCCAGCATTTT. Translating gives CASSLAPGNSNQPQHF. The chain uses TRBV28 and TRBJ1-5; D is uncertain. The CDR3 runs to 16 residues. The V end lost 2 bases, the J end lost 0 bases, and 11 bases lay between the germline ends. The V gene's germline CDR1 is MDHEN and CDR2 SYDVKM.

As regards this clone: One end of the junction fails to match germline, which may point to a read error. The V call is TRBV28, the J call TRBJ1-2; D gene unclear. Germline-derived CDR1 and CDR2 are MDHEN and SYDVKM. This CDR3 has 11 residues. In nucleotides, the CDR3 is TGTGCCAGCAGTTACCGGGATGGCTACGCCTTC. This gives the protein CASSYRDGYAF.

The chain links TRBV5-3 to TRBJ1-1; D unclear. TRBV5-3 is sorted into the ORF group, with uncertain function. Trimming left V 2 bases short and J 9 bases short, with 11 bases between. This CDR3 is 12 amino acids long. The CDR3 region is CARSFPHEQAFF. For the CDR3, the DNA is TGTGCCAGAAGCTTTCCTCACGAGCAAGCTTTCTTT.

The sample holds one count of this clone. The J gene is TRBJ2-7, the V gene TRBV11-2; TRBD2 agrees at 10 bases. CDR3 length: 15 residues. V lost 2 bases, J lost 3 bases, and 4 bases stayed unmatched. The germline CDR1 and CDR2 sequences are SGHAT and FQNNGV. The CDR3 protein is CASSLSGGAYYEQYF. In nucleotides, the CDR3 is TGTGCCAGCAGCTTAAGCGGGGGGGCGTACTACGAGCAGTACTTC.

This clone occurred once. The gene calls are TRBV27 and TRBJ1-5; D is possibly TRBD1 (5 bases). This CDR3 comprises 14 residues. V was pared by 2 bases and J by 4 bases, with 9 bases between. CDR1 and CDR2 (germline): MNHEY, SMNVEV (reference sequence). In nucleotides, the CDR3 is TGTGCCAGCAGTTTAAGGACACCTAATCAGCCCCAGCATTTT. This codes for CASSLRTPNQPQHF.

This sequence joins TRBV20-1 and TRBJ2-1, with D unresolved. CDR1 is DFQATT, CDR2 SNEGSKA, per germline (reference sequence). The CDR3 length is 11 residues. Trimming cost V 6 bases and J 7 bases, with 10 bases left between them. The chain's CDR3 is CSAPRLNEQFF. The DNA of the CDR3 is TGCAGTGCCCCCCGACTGAATGAGCAGTTCTTC.

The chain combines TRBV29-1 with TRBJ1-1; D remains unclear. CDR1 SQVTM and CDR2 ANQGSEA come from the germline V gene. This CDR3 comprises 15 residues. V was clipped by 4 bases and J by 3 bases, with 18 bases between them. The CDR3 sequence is CSVVTHTTLDTEAFF. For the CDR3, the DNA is TGCAGCGTTGTTACCCATACAACATTGGACACTGAAGCTTTCTTT.

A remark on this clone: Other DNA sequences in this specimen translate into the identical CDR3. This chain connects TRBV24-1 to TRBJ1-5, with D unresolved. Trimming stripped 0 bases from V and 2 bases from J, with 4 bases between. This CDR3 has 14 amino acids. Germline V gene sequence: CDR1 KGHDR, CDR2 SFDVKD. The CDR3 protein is CATSDLSGNQPQHF. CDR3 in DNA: TGTGCCACCAGTGATTTGTCCGGCAATCAGCCCCAGCATTTT.

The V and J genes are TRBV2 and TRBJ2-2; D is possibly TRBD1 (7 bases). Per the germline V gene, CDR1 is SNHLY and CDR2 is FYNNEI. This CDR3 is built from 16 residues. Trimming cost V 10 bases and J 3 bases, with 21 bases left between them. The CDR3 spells CATGGYRRTDTGELFF. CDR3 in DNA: TGTGCCACAGGGGGGTACCGCCGGACAGACACCGGGGAGCTGTTTTTT.

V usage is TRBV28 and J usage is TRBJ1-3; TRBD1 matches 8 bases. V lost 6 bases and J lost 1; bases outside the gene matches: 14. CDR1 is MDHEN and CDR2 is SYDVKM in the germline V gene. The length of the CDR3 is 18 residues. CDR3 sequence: CASRPDRGGVHSGNTIYF. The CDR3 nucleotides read TGTGCCAGCAGACCAGACAGGGGAGGTGTGCATTCTGGAAACACCATATATTTT.

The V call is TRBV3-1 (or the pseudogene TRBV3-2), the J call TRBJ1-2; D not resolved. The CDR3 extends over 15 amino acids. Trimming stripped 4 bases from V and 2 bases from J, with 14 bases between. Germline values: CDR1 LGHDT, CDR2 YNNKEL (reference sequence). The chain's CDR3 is CASSPGGVPNYGYTF. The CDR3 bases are TGTGCCAGCAGCCCCGGCGGGGTTCCCAACTATGGCTACACCTTC.

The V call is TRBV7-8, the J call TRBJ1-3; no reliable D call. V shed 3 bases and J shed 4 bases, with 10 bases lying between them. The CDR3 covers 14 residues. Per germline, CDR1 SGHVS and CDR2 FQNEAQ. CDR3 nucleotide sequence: TGTGCCAGCAGCTTGGGCGCCGGAGGAAACACCATATATTTT. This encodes CASSLGAGGNTIYF.

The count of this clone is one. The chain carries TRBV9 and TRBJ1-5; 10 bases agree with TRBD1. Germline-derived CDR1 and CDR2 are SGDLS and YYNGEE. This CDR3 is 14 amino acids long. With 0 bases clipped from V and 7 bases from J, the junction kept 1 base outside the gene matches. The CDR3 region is CASSVGTGGQPQHF. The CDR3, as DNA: TGTGCCAGCAGCGTAGGGACAGGGGGACAGCCCCAGCATTTT.

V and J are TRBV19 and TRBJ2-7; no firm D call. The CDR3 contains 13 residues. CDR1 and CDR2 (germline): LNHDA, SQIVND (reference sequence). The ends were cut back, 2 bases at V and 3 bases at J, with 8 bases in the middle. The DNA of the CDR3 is TGTGCCAGTAGTATAACGGCAGGCTACGAGCAGTACTTC. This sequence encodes CASSITAGYEQYF. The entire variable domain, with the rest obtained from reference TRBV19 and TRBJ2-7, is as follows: DGGITQSPKYLFRKEGQNVTLSCEQNLNHDAMYWYRQDPGQGLRLIYYSQIVNDFQKGDIAEGYSVSREKKESFPLTVTSAQKNPTAFYLCASSITAGYEQYFGPGTRLTVT.

The CDR3 spells CASSQVTGDNEQFF. The CDR3 DNA sequence: TGTGCCAGCAGCCAAGTGACGGGGGACAATGAGCAGTTCTTC. The chain recombines TRBV3-1 (or the pseudogene TRBV3-2) with TRBJ2-1, with D tentatively TRBD2 (6 bases). Per germline, CDR1 LGHDT and CDR2 YNNKEL (reference sequence). Trimming took off 1 base at V and 5 bases at J, with 9 bases between the two ends. The CDR3 consists of 14 residues.